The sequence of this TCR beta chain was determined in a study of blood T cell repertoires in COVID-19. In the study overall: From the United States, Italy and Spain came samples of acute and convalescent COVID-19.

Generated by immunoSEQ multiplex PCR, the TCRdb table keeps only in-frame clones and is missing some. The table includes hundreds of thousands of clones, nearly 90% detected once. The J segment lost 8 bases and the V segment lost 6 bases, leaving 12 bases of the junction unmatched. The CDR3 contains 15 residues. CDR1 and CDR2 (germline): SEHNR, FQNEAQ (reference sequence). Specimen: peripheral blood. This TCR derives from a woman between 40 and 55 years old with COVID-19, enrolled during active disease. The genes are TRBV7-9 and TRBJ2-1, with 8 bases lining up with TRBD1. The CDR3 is CASRPRDRGGDEQFF. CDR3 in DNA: TGTGCCAGCAGGCCGCGAGACAGGGGTGGAGATGAGCAGTTCTTC. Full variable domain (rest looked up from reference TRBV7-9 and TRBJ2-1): DTGVSQNPRHKITKRGQNVTFRCDPISEHNRLYWYRQTLGQGPEFLTYFQNEAQLEKSRLLSDRFSAERPKGSFSTLEIQRTEQGDSAMYLCASRPRDRGGDEQFFGPGTRLTVL.